This is a list of T cell receptor beta chains from one sample in a study of cytomegalovirus exposure and HLA in healthy donors. The data were produced by immunoSEQ multiplex PCR, yet TCRdb's version contains in-frame clones alone and is incomplete. The sample has around 150,000 clones, 70% to 80% seen once. The sequencing sample was made of PBMCs. The receptors were gathered from a man aged 45-65 years in good health and CMV-seropositive. CDR3s include the opening cysteine and the closing phenylalanine or tryptophan. The D gene is left open where the match is weak. Not every row has a clone size; where given, it reads once, few, many or a size class.

d_gene	v_gene	j_gene	abundance	CDR3aa	CDR3nt
TRBD1	TRBV27	TRBJ2-1	NA	CASSPDRANEQFF	TGTGCCAGCAGTCCGGACAGGGCCAATGAGCAGTTCTTC
TRBD2	TRBV27	TRBJ2-1	NA	CASRRPSSGSNEQFF	TGTGCCAGCAGAAGGCCGTCTAGCGGGAGCAATGAGCAGTTCTTC
TRBD2	TRBV4-1	TRBJ2-7	once	CASSRRPTSGRWSYEQYF	TGCGCCAGCAGCCGAAGACCTACTAGCGGGAGATGGTCCTACGAGCAGTACTTC
NA	TRBV10-3	TRBJ2-7	NA	CAIRDFQSKLGEQYF	TGTGCCATCAGGGACTTCCAGTCTAAACTCGGCGAGCAGTACTTC
NA	TRBV5-1	TRBJ2-2	NA	CASSPPTSGELFF	TGCGCCAGCAGCCCCCCAACTTCGGGGGAGCTGTTTTTT
NA	TRBV14	TRBJ1-2	NA	CASSQVRQAVGYGYTF	TGTGCCAGCAGCCAAGTTAGACAGGCGGTCGGCTATGGCTACACCTTC
TRBD2	TRBV7-8	TRBJ2-7	NA	CASSFRWGGEQYF	TGTGCCAGCAGCTTTAGGTGGGGGGGAGAGCAGTACTTC
TRBD1	TRBV27	TRBJ1-6	NA	CASTVVYRGDSPLHF	TGTGCCAGCACCGTAGTTTACAGGGGCGATTCACCCCTCCACTTT
TRBD1	TRBV6-6	TRBJ2-5	NA	CASDNENRGRLETQYF	TGTGCCAGCGATAATGAAAACAGGGGCCGGCTGGAGACCCAGTACTTC
NA	TRBV2	TRBJ2-7	NA	CASSENRELSYEQYF	TGTGCCAGCAGTGAAAACAGGGAGTTATCCTACGAGCAGTACTTC
TRBD1	TRBV5-1	TRBJ2-5	NA	CANSTGVRETQYF	TGCGCCAATTCGACAGGGGTGAGAGAGACCCAGTACTTC
NA	TRBV6-5	TRBJ1-6	NA	CASSAGPYNSPLHF	TGTGCCAGCAGTGCGGGGCCCTATAATTCACCCCTCCACTTT
TRBD2	TRBV19	TRBJ2-1	NA	CASSMWLAGLNEQFF	TGTGCCAGTAGTATGTGGCTAGCGGGTTTAAATGAGCAGTTCTTC
NA	TRBV28	TRBJ2-2	NA	CASSLEGITGELFF	TGTGCCAGCAGTTTAGAGGGTATCACCGGGGAGCTGTTTTTT
NA	TRBV6-1	TRBJ1-5	NA	CASSETGKEPQHF	TGTGCCAGCAGTGAAACAGGGAAAGAGCCCCAGCATTTT
NA	TRBV6-5	TRBJ2-7	NA	CASSPSRSSYEQYF	TGTGCCAGCAGCCCTAGCCGAAGCTCCTACGAGCAGTACTTC
NA	TRBV2	TRBJ2-7	once	CASSRTVSSYEQYF	TGTGCCAGCAGTCGTACAGTTAGCTCCTACGAGCAGTACTTC
NA	TRBV6-5	TRBJ2-2	NA	CASSYGGTNTGELFF	TGTGCCAGCAGTTACGGCGGTACGAACACCGGGGAGCTGTTTTTT
NA	TRBV5-1	TRBJ2-3	NA	CASSPGNLLGTQYF	TGCGCCAGCAGCCCAGGCAACCTTTTGGGTACGCAGTATTTT
TRBD1	TRBV6-5	TRBJ2-1	NA	CASSLKAGTGDNEQFF	TGTGCCAGCAGTTTGAAAGCCGGGACAGGGGACAATGAGCAGTTCTTC
NA	TRBV5-1	TRBJ2-3	NA	CASSLGSLSTDTQYF	TGCGCCAGCAGCCTGGGGAGCCTGAGCACAGATACGCAGTATTTT
TRBD1	TRBV6-6	TRBJ1-1	NA	CASSTTGEWDTEAFF	TGTGCCAGCAGTACTACAGGGGAATGGGACACTGAAGCTTTCTTT
TRBD2	TRBV10-3	TRBJ2-7	NA	CAISATSGSGYEQYF	TGTGCCATCAGTGCAACTAGCGGGAGTGGTTACGAGCAGTACTTC
NA	TRBV19	TRBJ2-3	NA	CASSIEAALSTDTQYF	TGTGCCAGTAGTATAGAGGCGGCACTGAGCACAGATACGCAGTATTTT
NA	TRBV11-2	TRBJ1-6	NA	CASSFDWQGYSPLHF	TGTGCCAGCAGCTTCGATTGGCAGGGCTATTCACCCCTCCACTTT
TRBD2	TRBV5-1	TRBJ2-7	NA	CASSLTGTSGRSDTYEQYF	TGCGCCAGCAGCTTAACCGGGACTAGCGGGAGATCGGACACCTACGAGCAGTACTTC
TRBD2	TRBV9	TRBJ2-1	NA	CASSVASSGNYNEQFF	TGTGCCAGCAGCGTAGCTAGTAGCGGGAACTACAATGAGCAGTTCTTC
NA	TRBV6-5	TRBJ2-1	NA	CASRLSRYNEQFF	TGTGCCAGCAGACTATCCCGATACAATGAGCAGTTCTTC
TRBD2	TRBV2	TRBJ2-1	NA	CASSVRGGSYNEQFF	TGTGCCAGCAGTGTACGGGGGGGGTCCTACAATGAGCAGTTCTTC
TRBD1	TRBV4-1	TRBJ2-1	NA	CASSRGTGLNGEQFF	TGCGCCAGCAGCCGAGGGACAGGGTTGAATGGTGAGCAGTTCTTC
NA	TRBV5-6	TRBJ2-2	NA	CASSPPGGGELFF	TGTGCCAGCAGCCCCCCAGGTGGCGGGGAGCTGTTTTTT